Listed below are T cell receptor beta chains from one sample, sequenced in a study of CD8 T cells in Susac syndrome. A single record per CDR3 protein comes from TCRdb applying MiXCR to the immunoSEQ multiplex PCR reads. The sample consists of fewer than 200,000 distinct CDR3 sequences, around 90% of them appearing once. Sequences were obtained from CD4+ T cells from PBMCs. These receptors were obtained from a human donor with Susac syndrome. The CDR3 runs from the conserved cysteine through the conserved F or W. D genes are given only for firm matches. For some rows the clone size is stated as once, few or many, or as a class when expanded; others skip it.

J gene | D gene | clone size | V gene | CDR3 DNA | CDR3 protein
TRBJ1-6 | . | . | TRBV19 | TGTGCCAGTAGTATAGATCCGGGATCCATAAATTCACCCCTCCACTTT | CASSIDPGSINSPLHF
TRBJ1-1 | . | . | TRBV5-1 | TGCGCCAGCAGCTTGGACGCAACAGGGCTATCGGCTGAAGCTTTCTTT | CASSLDATGLSAEAFF
TRBJ1-2 | TRBD1 | . | TRBV12-3/TRBV12-4 | TGTGCCAGTAATCCGACAGGGTTGGGCTATGGCTACACCTTC | CASNPTGLGYGYTF
TRBJ1-2 | TRBD1 | . | TRBV19 | TGTGCCAGTAGTCCTCACAGGTTCTCATGGGAGGACAGGGGGCGAGATGGCTACACCTTC | CASSPHRFSWEDRGRDGYTF
TRBJ2-6 | TRBD2 | . | TRBV27 | TGTGCCAGCAGTCCAAGAACTAGCGGGGGCTCTGGGGCCAACGTCCTGACTTTC | CASSPRTSGGSGANVLTF
TRBJ2-1 | TRBD1 | . | TRBV28 | TGTGCCAGCACCTCGACAGGGTGGAATGAGCAGTTCTTC | CASTSTGWNEQFF
TRBJ2-3 | . | . | TRBV28 | TGTGCCAGCATTCACGGTCCGGCCCCCCCCACAGATACGCAGTATTTT | CASIHGPAPPTDTQYF
TRBJ1-2 | . | . | TRBV6-6 | TGTGCCAGCAGGTCCCGGGACAAGGGTGCAACCTATGGCTACACCTTC | CASRSRDKGATYGYTF
TRBJ2-2 | . | once | TRBV6-5 | TGTGCCAGCAGTTGGACCACCGGGGAGCTGTTTTTT | CASSWTTGELFF
TRBJ1-1 | . | . | TRBV20-1 | TGCAGTGCTAGAGATCGAGGATACAACACTGAAGCTTTCTTT | CSARDRGYNTEAFF
TRBJ1-3 | . | . | TRBV18 | TGTGCCAGCTCACCCTCTCCGACCGGAAACACCATATATTTT | CASSPSPTGNTIYF
TRBJ1-1 | . | . | TRBV12-3/TRBV12-4 | TGTGCCAGCAGTTTAGCGGTCGGGGGGACTGAAGCTTTCTTT | CASSLAVGGTEAFF
TRBJ1-2 | . | . | TRBV5-1 | TGCGCCAGCAGCTTTCAGGAGAACTATGGCTACACCTTC | CASSFQENYGYTF
TRBJ1-2 | . | . | TRBV29-1 | TGCAGCGTTGGCCTCGGGGGGTCAGGTGGCTACACCTTC | CSVGLGGSGGYTF
TRBJ2-3 | . | . | TRBV5-1 | TGCGCCAGCAGCTTGGGTGCGTCAGGCTCTACCACAGATACGCAGTATTTT | CASSLGASGSTTDTQYF
TRBJ2-5 | . | . | TRBV5-1 | TGCGCCAGCAGCTTCCGGGACCGTCAAGAGACCCAGTACTTC | CASSFRDRQETQYF
TRBJ2-5 | . | . | TRBV18 | TGTGCCAGCTCACAAAATGATGAAGAGACCCAGTACTTC | CASSQNDEETQYF
TRBJ2-7 | TRBD1 | . | TRBV19 | TGTGCCAGTAGTTCGCCAGGGGGCGACGAGCAGTACTTC | CASSSPGGDEQYF
TRBJ1-3 | . | . | TRBV9 | TGTGCCAGCAGCGTAGAGAGCTCGGGAAACACCATATATTTT | CASSVESSGNTIYF
TRBJ1-1 | . | . | TRBV29-1 | TGCAGCGTTGTCGGGGGGCTTCATAGTACTGAAGCTTTCTTT | CSVVGGLHSTEAFF
TRBJ1-6 | . | once | TRBV10-1 | TGCGCCAGCAGTGTGGACCTTAATTCACCCCTCCACTTT | CASSVDLNSPLHF
TRBJ2-7 | TRBD2 | . | TRBV19 | TGTGCCAGTAGTGGGACTAGCGGGAAGTACGAGCAGTACTTC | CASSGTSGKYEQYF
TRBJ2-5 | TRBD2 | . | TRBV5-1 | TGCGCCAGCAGCCTGGGGACAGCTAGCGGGAGTCGAGGAGAGACCCAGTACTTC | CASSLGTASGSRGETQYF
TRBJ2-5 | TRBD1 | . | TRBV6-1 | TGTGCCAGCGGGGGACAGGAGCTCAAGACCCAGTACTTC | CASGGQELKTQYF
TRBJ1-1 | . | once | TRBV3-1 | TGTGCCAGCAGCCCCCAGACAGCCACTGAAGCTTTCTTT | CASSPQTATEAFF
TRBJ1-1 | . | . | TRBV25-1 | TGTGCCAGCAGCCTTCAGGGGCGGCACACTGAAGCTTTCTTT | CASSLQGRHTEAFF
TRBJ1-5 | . | . | TRBV5-6 | TGTGCCAGCAGCTTGGCCACACAGGCTCAGCCCCAGCATTTT | CASSLATQAQPQHF
TRBJ2-2 | TRBD1 | . | TRBV5-6 | TGTGCCAGCAGTTCCAGACAGGGGAACACCGGGGAGCTGTTTTTT | CASSSRQGNTGELFF
TRBJ2-7 | . | . | TRBV12-5 | TGTGCTAGTGACCTATCAGGGAATGGCTACGAGCAGTACTTC | CASDLSGNGYEQYF
TRBJ2-7 | . | . | TRBV12-3/TRBV12-4 | TGTGCCAGCAGTTTAGCGAGAGTAGGCGAGCAGTACTTC | CASSLARVGEQYF
TRBJ2-7 | TRBD1 | . | TRBV29-1 | TGCAGCGTTGGTACCCTCCGCCCAGGGGGCAACGAGCAGTACTTC | CSVGTLRPGGNEQYF
TRBJ1-6 | TRBD1 | . | TRBV20-1 | TGCAGTGCTAGAGAGGGACAGCATAATTCACCCCTCCACTTT | CSAREGQHNSPLHF
TRBJ2-3 | . | few | TRBV5-6 | TGTGCCAGCAGCTTGGCGGGCGGGGGCACAGATACGCAGTATTTT | CASSLAGGGTDTQYF
TRBJ2-7 | . | . | TRBV4-1 | TGCGCCAGCAGCCAAGGTCAAGGGGGGCGGAGGGAAAAAGCCTACGAGCAGTACTTC | CASSQGQGGRREKAYEQYF
TRBJ2-5 | TRBD2 | . | TRBV29-1 | TGCAGCGTAACTAGCGGGGGCCGGGGAGAGACCCAGTACTTC | CSVTSGGRGETQYF